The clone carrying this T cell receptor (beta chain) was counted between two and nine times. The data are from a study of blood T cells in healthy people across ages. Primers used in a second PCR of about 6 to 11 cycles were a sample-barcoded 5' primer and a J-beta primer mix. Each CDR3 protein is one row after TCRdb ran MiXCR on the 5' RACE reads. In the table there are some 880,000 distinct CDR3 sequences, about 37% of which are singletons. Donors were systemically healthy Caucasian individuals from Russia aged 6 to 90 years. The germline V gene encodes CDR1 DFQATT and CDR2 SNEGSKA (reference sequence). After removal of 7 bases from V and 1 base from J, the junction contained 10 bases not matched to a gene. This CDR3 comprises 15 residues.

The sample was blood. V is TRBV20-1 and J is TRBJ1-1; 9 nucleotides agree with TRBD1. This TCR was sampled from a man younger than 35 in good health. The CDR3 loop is CSGSPRTGENTEAFF. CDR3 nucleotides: TGCAGTGGAAGCCCAAGGACAGGGGAGAACACTGAAGCTTTCTTT.